This T cell receptor beta chain was identified during a study of cytomegalovirus exposure and HLA in healthy donors. Notes on the study in general: CMV serostatus was the sole immune exposure data available. Most sequenced TCRs were rare (though some public TCRs occurred in many donors). With later analysis, a missense DCLRE1C variant became linked to TCR beta V- and J-gene trimming. A later analysis showed HLA-associated TCR beta chains outstripping equally common others in clonal expansion.

The CDR3 has 16 amino acids. CDR1 is MGHRA, CDR2 YSYEKL, per germline. With 3 bases removed from V and 6 bases from J, the gap between germline ends came to 17 bases. 13 Jbeta primers and 60 Vbeta primers were used for the PCR. The protocol was immunoSEQ multiplex PCR, while the TCRdb copy is restricted to in-frame clones and leaves out a portion. This table holds about 110,000 clones, around 60% found once. About this clone: Its antigen remains unidentified.

The source material was PBMCs. V is TRBV4-1 and J is TRBJ2-2; D remains unclear. The receptor was derived from a young man in good health and CMV-seropositive. The CDR3 DNA follows: TGCGCCAGCAGCCACCCACCTAGAGTTGGATCCGGGGAGCTGTTTTTT. It codes for CASSHPPRVGSGELFF.